Following are 17 T cell receptor beta chains from one sample sequenced in a study of blood T cell repertoires in COVID-19. The method was immunoSEQ multiplex PCR; TCRdb's version includes in-frame clones alone and lacks a portion of them. The table has 50,000 to 65,000 clones, around 88% seen once. Sequencing was performed on peripheral blood. The source is a human donor in a cohort sampled during active COVID-19.

The CDR3 DNA reads as TGTGCCAGCAGCTTTGGCAAAAAAGAGACCCAGTACTTC. Amino acid sequence: CASSFGKKETQYF. V usage is TRBV7-9 and J usage is TRBJ2-5; D uncertain. CDR1 and CDR2 from the germline V gene are SEHNR and FQNEAQ (reference sequence). CDR3 length equals 13 residues. V lost 3 bases and J 3 bases, leaving 8 bases between the germline ends.

The V gene is TRBV10-3, the J gene TRBJ2-2, with TRBD1 matching 7 bases. The J segment lost 6 bases and the V segment lost 6 bases, leaving 1 base of the junction unmatched. Germline V gene data show CDR1 as ENHRY and CDR2 as SYGVKD. This CDR3 spans 12 amino acids. The CDR3 region is CAIRGGAGELFF. CDR3 nucleotides: TGTGCCATCAGAGGGGGCGCCGGGGAGCTGTTTTTT.

This rearrangement joins TRBV4-1 to TRBJ1-1, with D unclear. V was shortened by 1 base and J by 1 base, with 13 bases between the two germline ends. From germline, CDR1 is MGHRA and CDR2 YSYEKL. The CDR3 is 16 amino acids. The CDR3 DNA sequence: TGCGCCAGCAGCCAAGTAAGGTCTACGGGGAACACTGAAGCTTTCTTT. Protein sequence: CASSQVRSTGNTEAFF.

This chain connects TRBV11-3 to TRBJ2-7; the D gene is possibly TRBD1 (5 bases). Germline V gene sequence: CDR1 SGHNT, CDR2 YENEEA. V was clipped by 5 bases and J by 0 bases, with 11 bases between them. This CDR3 is 14 amino acids long. In DNA form, the CDR3 reads TGTGCCAGCAGCCGCTACAGGAGCTCCTACGAGCAGTACTTC. This sequence encodes CASSRYRSSYEQYF.

The chain has TRBV7-9 and TRBJ2-3, with 7 positions matching TRBD1. Germline values: CDR1 SEHNR, CDR2 FQNEAQ (reference sequence). V trimming: 0 bases; J trimming: 0 bases; junction bases outside the gene matches: 12. The CDR3 spans 19 residues. The CDR3 bases are TGTGCCAGCAGCTTAGCGCGGTTATCGGACAGGCCTAGCACAGATACGCAGTATTTT. Protein product: CASSLARLSDRPSTDTQYF.

The chain has TRBV7-9 and TRBJ1-2; TRBD1 is a possible D gene (5 bases). Trimming removed 0 bases at V and 9 bases at J, with 11 bases between. The CDR3 is 13 amino acids. CDR1 is SEHNR, CDR2 FQNEAQ, per germline (reference sequence). CDR3 loop: CASSLAGALSYTF. CDR3 DNA sequence: TGTGCCAGCAGCTTAGCTGGGGCATTGAGCTACACCTTC.

V gene TRBV7-2 combines with J gene TRBJ1-1; a weak D match, TRBD1 (5 bases). CDR1 is SGHTA and CDR2 is FQGNSA in the germline V gene. V dropped 4 bases and J dropped 2 bases, with 11 bases sitting between them. The CDR3 is 14 amino acids. CDR3 region: CASSWTFENTEAFF. CDR3 sequence (DNA): TGTGCCAGCAGCTGGACATTTGAAAACACTGAAGCTTTCTTT. Full variable domain (outside the CDR3, taken from reference TRBV7-2 and TRBJ1-1): GAGVSQSPSNKVTEKGKDVELRCDPISGHTALYWYRQSLGQGLEFLIYFQGNSAPDKSGLPSDRFSAERTGGSVSTLTIQRTQQEDSAVYLCASSWTFENTEAFFGQGTRLTVV.

J is TRBJ2-7 and V is TRBV20-1; D ambiguous. The CDR3 runs to 11 residues. Germline loops: CDR1 DFQATT, CDR2 SNEGSKA (reference sequence). V lost 3 bases and J lost 4, with 7 bases in between. The CDR3, as DNA: TGCAGTGCTAGGTTGGCTTACGAGCAGTACTTC. Protein product: CSARLAYEQYF.

The chain combines TRBV5-3 with TRBJ1-2; D unclear. TRBV5-3 is filed as an ORF, its function uncertain. The CDR3 is 15 amino acids. The V end was cut by 4 bases, the J end by 2 bases, with 15 bases between. In DNA form, the CDR3 reads TGTGCCAGAAGCCTTTGGTGGGCCCTCAACTATGGCTACACCTTC. Its protein product is CARSLWWALNYGYTF.

This chain joins TRBV25-1 and TRBJ1-2, with 10 bases lining up with TRBD1. V lost 4 bases and J lost 5; bases outside the gene matches: 10. The CDR3 spans 16 residues. Germline loops: CDR1 MGHDK, CDR2 SYGVNS. The CDR3 reads CASSGYGTGEGYGYTF. The CDR3 nucleotides are TGTGCCAGCAGTGGTTACGGGACAGGGGAAGGGTATGGCTACACCTTC.

V gene TRBV6-6 combines with J gene TRBJ2-3; 8 positions agree with TRBD1. This CDR3 comprises 16 residues. In germline, CDR1 is MNHNY, CDR2 SVGAGI (reference sequence). The V gene end was trimmed by 4 bases and the J gene end by 3 bases; junction bases not matched to a gene: 9. In DNA, the CDR3 is TGTGCCAGCAGTTCCCGTCGACAGGGGAGGACAGATACGCAGTATTTT. Protein: CASSSRRQGRTDTQYF.

The CDR3 coding sequence is TGTGCCAGCTCACCACGCGCCACAGGGGGTGGAGAGACCCAGTACTTC. Its translation is CASSPRATGGGETQYF. This chain joins TRBV18 and TRBJ2-5; the match to TRBD1 covers 8 bases. Germline V gene data show CDR1 as KGHSH and CDR2 as LQKENI. The CDR3 extends over 16 amino acids. Losses at the gene ends were 1 base for V and 4 bases for J; bases not matched to a gene: 8.

The J gene is TRBJ2-5, the V gene TRBV21-1; TRBD1 reflects the table's D call only, with no check against the DNA. TRBV21-1 is reported as a pseudogene. The CDR3 spans 14 residues. The CDR3 region is CASSKPQGQETQYF. CDR3 in DNA: TGTGCCAGCAGCAAGCCCCAGGGTCAAGAGACCCAGTACTTC.

The V and J genes are TRBV5-1 and TRBJ2-3, with 12 bases that match TRBD2. Germline V gene data show CDR1 as SGHRS and CDR2 as YFSETQ. This CDR3 region has 17 residues. The trim removed 4 bases at V and 2 bases at J, leaving 8 bases unmatched. The CDR3 loop reads CASSPFLAGGPTDTQYF. CDR3 nucleotide sequence: TGCGCCAGCAGCCCCTTTCTAGCGGGAGGGCCCACAGATACGCAGTATTTT.

This clone appeared once. The chain employs TRBV19 and TRBJ2-7; TRBD2 aligns across 8 bases. This CDR3 has 16 residues. Germline V gene sequence: CDR1 LNHDA, CDR2 SQIVND (reference sequence). Trimming took 2 bases from V and 5 from J; bases not matched to a gene: 11. The CDR3 region has the DNA TGTGCCAGTAGTATATCTCCCAGCGGGAGTTACGACGAGCAGTACTTC. Residues: CASSISPSGSYDEQYF.

The rearrangement joins TRBV18 to TRBJ2-2; D might be TRBD2 (5 bases). V was pared by 2 bases and J by 5 bases, with 12 bases between. Germline V gene data show CDR1 as KGHSH and CDR2 as LQKENI. CDR3 length: 15 amino acids. The CDR3 sequence is CASSPAGMGTGELFF. In DNA, the CDR3 is TGTGCCAGCTCACCAGCCGGGATGGGGACCGGGGAGCTGTTTTTT.

A single count supports this clone. The CDR3 loop is CASRFGQGVGYEQYF. The CDR3, as DNA: TGCGCCAGCAGGTTCGGACAGGGGGTGGGATACGAGCAGTACTTC. The V gene is TRBV5-1, the J gene TRBJ2-7; 10 positions match TRBD1. The CDR3 length is 15 residues. CDR1 is SGHRS, CDR2 YFSETQ, per germline. Losses at the gene ends were 5 bases for V and 4 bases for J; bases not matched to a gene: 9.